The source of this T cell receptor (beta chain) is a study of cytotoxic CD8 clonotypes in ibrutinib-treated CLL (dated by TCRdb to 2020 to 2022). About the full investigation: In this cohort, around 15 patients were treatment-naive and under 13 were relapsed/refractory, while some 17 had unmutated IGHV. The response samples were drawn at a median of 12 months into treatment, with a range of about 6 to 40 months. Partial responses were observed in 24 patients and complete responses in 2; after a median follow-up of around 68 months, remission was maintained in 15 or so patients and progression was observed in about twelve. Longitudinal samples were obtainable from about 30% of the roughly 90 participants in the trial. Cryopreserved peripheral blood mononuclear cells were obtained prior to treatment, at the time of response, and at either disease progression or sustained remission. All remission and progressive disease samples were collected while patients were still receiving ibrutinib. Samples averaged roughly 280,000 productive templates and just under 95,000 productive rearrangements. Study-wide conclusions, independent of this receptor: Public clonotypes were rare and either contracted or stayed stable during treatment, and the rise in clonality at ibrutinib response reflected the expansion of private clonotypes. Lymph node repertoires were not examined, and the timing of sampling was not matched between patients in sustained remission and those whose disease progressed. An increase in clonality was observed at ibrutinib response, with clonality remaining stable during sustained remission and falling back toward baseline at progression. At baseline, clonality was higher than in age-matched healthy donors and showed a strong correlation with circulating CD8+ T-cell counts.

Read against the paper, the sample's time point label means: approximately 2 years on ibrutinib. Roughly 1.8 micrograms of genomic DNA were extracted from cryopreserved PBMCs for TCR beta library preparation. Longitudinal blood samples from CLL patients on ibrutinib monotherapy were analyzed using high-throughput TCR beta sequencing. The patients took part in an open-label, single-center phase 2 trial of ibrutinib monotherapy. With respect to this clone: Its antigen is still unknown. No much larger clonotype is one base removed from it; base qualities were not supplied.

On a MiSeq, deep resolution sequencing aimed for a depth between 1 in 1 million and 1 in 200,000 T cells, with each clonotype covered about 9.2x on average. TCR beta libraries were generated with the immunoSEQ hsTCRB Kit. The source study handled its data this way. Data were analyzed with ImmunoSEQ Data Assistant and ImmunoSEQ Analyzer, with V, D and J genes assigned per IMGT definitions. Clonality was computed as one minus normalized Shannon entropy of productive rearrangement frequencies, ranging from 0 to 1. Public clonotype analysis was restricted to overrepresented clonotypes comprising at least 0.05% of each patient's repertoire. Some twelve repertoires from age-matched healthy donors, obtained from immuneACCESS, served as clonality controls. In TCRdb, the immuneACCESS table is reduced to in-frame sequences with V and J assigned. These tables do not hold every clone; where another copy was compared, an unresolved V gene accounts for under half, and the others remain unexplained. D and trimming were read from the DNA, whereas the V and J calls and clone size are those reported in that table. In all, the sample holds under 300,000 clones, and less than 75% of those were seen once. The biggest ten clones account for 15% of the sample.

This sequence originates from a human donor with chronic lymphocytic leukemia. The sequencing used PBMCs, collected after 24 months of ibrutinib treatment.

CDR3 loop: CATNTRQINTEAFF. The DNA is as follows: TGTGCCACCAATACCAGACAGATTAACACTGAAGCTTTCTTT. The chain was built from TRBV7-9 and TRBJ1-1, with a tentative D gene TRBD1 over 5 matching bases. Spanning cysteine to phenylalanine, the CDR3 consists of 14 amino acids. Of the read, only the CDR3 DNA is kept; its 42 bases are in frame from base 1. V is clipped by 10 bases and J by 2 bases, and the sequence between their germline boundaries is 17 bases long. Looking up the germline V gene (reference sequence) yields CDR1 SEHNR and CDR2 FQNEAQ.